One and the same sample provided the 9 T cell receptor beta chains below, sequenced in a study of blood T cell repertoires in COVID-19 (dated by TCRdb to between 2020 and 2021). The library was built by means of the immunoSEQ multiplex PCR assay. This is the immuneACCESS table as TCRdb keeps it, with only in-frame sequences that have V and J called. A part of the clones is gone; compared with another copy, unresolved V genes explain less than half, and the rest is unexplained. The sample records 200,000 to 250,000 clones, 80% to 85% of which are singletons. The ten largest clones represent 7% to 10% of the sample. The specimen sequenced was peripheral blood. These receptors came from an elderly woman with COVID-19, enrolled during active disease.

The chain joins TRBV3-1 (or the pseudogene TRBV3-2) to TRBJ1-2, with 8 bases identical to TRBD1. The CDR3 has 15 amino acids. In germline, CDR1 is LGHDT, CDR2 YNNKEL (reference sequence). V shed 0 bases, J shed 4 bases, and the junction held 4 bases outside the gene matches. CDR3 amino acids: CASSQDSGGLYGYTF. For the CDR3, the DNA is TGTGCCAGCAGCCAAGACTCAGGGGGCCTCTATGGCTACACCTTC.

The rearrangement links TRBV28 to TRBJ2-6, with D possibly TRBD2 on 5 matching bases. The CDR3 is 20 residues long. Per the germline V gene, CDR1 is MDHEN and CDR2 is SYDVKM. V lost 4 bases and J 0 bases, leaving 22 bases between the germline ends. The DNA of the CDR3 is TGTGCCAGCAGTTCCTATAGGTTGGGAGCCCCAAGCTCTGGGGCCAACGTCCTGACTTTC. Translated: CASSSYRLGAPSSGANVLTF.

The V call is TRBV4-2, the J call TRBJ2-7; 10 bases map to TRBD2. Per the germline V gene, CDR1 is LGHNA and CDR2 is YNFKEQ. V shed 4 bases, J shed 1 base, and the junction held 4 bases outside the gene matches. The CDR3 loop spans 15 amino acids. CDR3 nucleotides: TGTGCCAGCAGCCCAGGACTAGCGGAATCCTACGAGCAGTACTTC. Encoded protein: CASSPGLAESYEQYF.

The rearrangement joins TRBV6-5 to TRBJ2-3, with 7 bases that match TRBD2. CDR1 and CDR2 (germline): MNHEY, SVGAGI. The CDR3 sequence is 13 residues long. V shed 6 bases and J 15 bases; nucleotides not matched to a gene: 15. The chain's CDR3 is CASSRIGTTLLYF. The CDR3 DNA reads TGTGCCAGCAGCCGTATCGGGACTACTCTGCTTTATTTT.

The gene calls are TRBV30 and TRBJ1-2; 10 nucleotides align to TRBD1. V gave up 2 bases and J gave up 6 bases; unmatched junction bases: 12. Germline V gives CDR1 GTSNPN, CDR2 SVGIG (reference sequence). The CDR3 contains 16 residues. The CDR3 DNA sequence: TGTGCCTGGAGTTTGGGACAGGGGATAAGGAAGGATGGCTACACCTTC. Translated: CAWSLGQGIRKDGYTF.

This clone was counted a few times. This chain connects TRBV11-2 to TRBJ1-5, with 9 nucleotides matching TRBD1. The CDR3 consists of 13 residues. CDR1 is SGHAT, CDR2 FQNNGV, per germline. The ends lost 5 bases at V and 9 bases at J; junction bases unmatched: 5. The CDR3 DNA sequence: TGTGCCAGCAGCCGGGACAGGGACCGGCCCCAGCATTTT. Translating it yields CASSRDRDRPQHF.

The table lists this clone with a count of one. This chain uses TRBV5-1 with TRBJ2-5; 9 nucleotides match TRBD1. V gave up 0 bases and J gave up 6 bases; unmatched junction bases: 6. The CDR3 is 15 amino acids. From germline, CDR1 is SGHRS and CDR2 YFSETQ. The CDR3 bases are TGCGCCAGCAGCTTGGGGGACAGGGATCGTCAGACCCAGTACTTC. Its translation is CASSLGDRDRQTQYF.

This rearrangement joins TRBV4-1 to TRBJ1-1; D gene ambiguous. This CDR3 has 13 residues. V was clipped by 4 bases and J by 3 bases, with 9 bases between them. Germline values: CDR1 MGHRA, CDR2 YSYEKL. The CDR3 DNA sequence: TGCGCCAGCAGCCTACAGATTTACACTGAAGCTTTCTTT. Its translation is CASSLQIYTEAFF.

This clone was recorded once. This sequence joins TRBV2 and TRBJ2-7, with 7 bases identical to TRBD2. The CDR3 sequence is 14 residues long. Losses at the gene ends were 4 bases for V and 3 bases for J; bases not matched to a gene: 6. Per germline, CDR1 SNHLY and CDR2 FYNNEI. The CDR3 sequence: CASSAGTTGYEQYF. DNA of the CDR3: TGTGCCAGCAGTGCCGGGACTACCGGCTACGAGCAGTACTTC.